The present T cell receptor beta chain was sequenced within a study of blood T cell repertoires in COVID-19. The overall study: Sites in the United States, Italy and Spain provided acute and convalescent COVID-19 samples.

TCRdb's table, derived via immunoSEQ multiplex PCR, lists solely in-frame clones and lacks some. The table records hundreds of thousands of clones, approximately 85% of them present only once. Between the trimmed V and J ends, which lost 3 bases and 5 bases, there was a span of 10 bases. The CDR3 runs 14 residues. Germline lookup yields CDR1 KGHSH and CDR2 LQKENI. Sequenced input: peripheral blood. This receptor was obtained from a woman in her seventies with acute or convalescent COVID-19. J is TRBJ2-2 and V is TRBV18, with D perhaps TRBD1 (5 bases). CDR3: CASSPQQATGELFF. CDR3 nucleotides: TGTGCCAGCTCACCGCAACAGGCAACCGGGGAGCTGTTTTTT.